The present entry profiles one T cell receptor beta chain with its context. Researchers ran the assay at a deep level. Only in-frame clones appear in the TCRdb table, and some are missing; sequencing was by immunoSEQ multiplex PCR. The table records roughly 1,100,000 clones, roughly 80% of them present only once. This specimen comes from a study of shared clonotypes between healthy human individuals. V gave up 6 bases and J gave up 5 bases; unmatched junction bases: 8. The CDR3 sequence is 14 residues long. The germline V gene has CDR1 SGHTA and CDR2 FQGNSA. A CD45RA-negative memory subset and a CD45RA+ naive subset were separated from the CD4+ cells.

What was sequenced was memory CD4+ T cells sorted from blood. The subset here: CD45RA-negative fraction. The chain couples TRBV7-2 to TRBJ2-7; 9 nucleotides agree with TRBD2. The TCR originated in a man younger than 35 in good health. Written as DNA, the CDR3 is TGTGCCAGCAGAAATAGCGGGAGTCGCGACGAGCAGTACTTC. Translation gives CASRNSGSRDEQYF.